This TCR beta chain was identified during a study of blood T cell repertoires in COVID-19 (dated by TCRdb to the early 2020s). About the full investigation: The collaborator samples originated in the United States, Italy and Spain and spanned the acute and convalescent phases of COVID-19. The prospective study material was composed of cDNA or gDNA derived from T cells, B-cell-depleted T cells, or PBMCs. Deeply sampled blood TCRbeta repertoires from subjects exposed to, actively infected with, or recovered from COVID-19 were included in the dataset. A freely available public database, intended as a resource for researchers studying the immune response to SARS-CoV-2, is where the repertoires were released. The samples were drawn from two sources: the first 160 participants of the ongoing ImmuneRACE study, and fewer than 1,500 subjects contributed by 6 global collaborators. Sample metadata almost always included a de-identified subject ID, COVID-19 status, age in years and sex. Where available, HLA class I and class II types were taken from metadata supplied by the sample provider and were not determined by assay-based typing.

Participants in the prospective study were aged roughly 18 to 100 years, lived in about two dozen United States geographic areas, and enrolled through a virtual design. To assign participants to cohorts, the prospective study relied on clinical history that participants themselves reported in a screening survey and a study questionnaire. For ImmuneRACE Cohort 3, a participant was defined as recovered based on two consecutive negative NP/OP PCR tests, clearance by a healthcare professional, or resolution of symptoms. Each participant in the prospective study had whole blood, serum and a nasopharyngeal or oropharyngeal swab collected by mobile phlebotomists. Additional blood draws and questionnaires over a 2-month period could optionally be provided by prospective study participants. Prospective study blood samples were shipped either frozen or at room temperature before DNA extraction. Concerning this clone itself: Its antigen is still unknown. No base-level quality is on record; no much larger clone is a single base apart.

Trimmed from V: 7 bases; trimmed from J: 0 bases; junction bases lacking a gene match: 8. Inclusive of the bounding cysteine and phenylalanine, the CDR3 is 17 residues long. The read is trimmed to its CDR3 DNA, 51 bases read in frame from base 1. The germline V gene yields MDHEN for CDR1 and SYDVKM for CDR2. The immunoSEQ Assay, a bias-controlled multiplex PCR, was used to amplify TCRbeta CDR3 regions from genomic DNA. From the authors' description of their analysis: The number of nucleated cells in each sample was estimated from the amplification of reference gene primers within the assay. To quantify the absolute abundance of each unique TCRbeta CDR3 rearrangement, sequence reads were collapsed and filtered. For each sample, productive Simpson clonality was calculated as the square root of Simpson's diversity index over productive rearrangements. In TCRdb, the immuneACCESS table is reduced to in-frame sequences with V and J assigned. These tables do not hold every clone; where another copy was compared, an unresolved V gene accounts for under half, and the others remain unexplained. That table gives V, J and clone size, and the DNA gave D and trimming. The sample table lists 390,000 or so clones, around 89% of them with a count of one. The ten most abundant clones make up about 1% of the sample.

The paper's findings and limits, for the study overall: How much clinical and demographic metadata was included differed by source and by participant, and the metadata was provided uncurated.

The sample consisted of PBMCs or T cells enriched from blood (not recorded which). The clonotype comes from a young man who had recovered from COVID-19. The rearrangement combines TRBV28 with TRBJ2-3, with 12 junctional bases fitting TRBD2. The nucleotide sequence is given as TGTGCCAGCATGGTGACTAGCGGGGGTGCTAGCACAGATACGCAGTATTTT. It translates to CASMVTSGGASTDTQYF. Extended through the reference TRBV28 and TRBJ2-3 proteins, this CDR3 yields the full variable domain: DVKVTQSSRYLVKRTGEKVFLECVQDMDHENMFWYRQDPGLGLRLIYFSYDVKMKEKGDIPEGYSVSREKKERFSLILESASTNQTSMYLCASMVTSGGASTDTQYFGPGTRLTVL.